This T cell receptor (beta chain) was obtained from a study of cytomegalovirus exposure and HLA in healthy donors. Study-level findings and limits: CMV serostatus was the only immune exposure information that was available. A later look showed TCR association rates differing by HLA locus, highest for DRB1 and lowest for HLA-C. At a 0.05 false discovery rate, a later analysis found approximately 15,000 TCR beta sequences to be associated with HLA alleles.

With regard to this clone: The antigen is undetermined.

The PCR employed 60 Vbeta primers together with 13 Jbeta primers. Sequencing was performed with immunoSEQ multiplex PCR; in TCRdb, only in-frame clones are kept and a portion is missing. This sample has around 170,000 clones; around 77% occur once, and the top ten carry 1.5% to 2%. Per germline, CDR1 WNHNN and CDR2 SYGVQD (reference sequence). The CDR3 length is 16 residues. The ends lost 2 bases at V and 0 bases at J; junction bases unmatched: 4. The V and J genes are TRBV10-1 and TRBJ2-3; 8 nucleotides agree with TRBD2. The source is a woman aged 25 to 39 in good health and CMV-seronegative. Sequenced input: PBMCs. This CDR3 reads CASSEGVAGSTDTQYF. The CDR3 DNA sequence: TGCGCCAGCAGTGAGGGGGTAGCGGGGAGCACAGATACGCAGTATTTT.